This record concerns one T cell receptor beta chain sequence. The source of the sample is a study of T cell changes during pregnancy in multiple sclerosis. Deletions cut 3 bases from V and 4 bases from J, with 22 bases between. The CDR3 sequence is 17 residues long. Germline CDR1 and CDR2: SGHRS and YFSETQ. The repertoire was sequenced with immunoSEQ multiplex PCR; TCRdb's copy has only in-frame clones and lacks some. The sample records roughly 47,000 clones, 75% to 90% being singletons. This material consisted of CD8+ T cells from peripheral blood mononuclear cells, taken in the second trimester of pregnancy. The TCR originated in a female donor with multiple sclerosis, enrolled in a pregnancy study. This chain uses TRBV5-1 with TRBJ1-2, with D possibly being TRBD1 (5 bases). The CDR3 bases are TGCGCCAGCAGCTGGGAGGGCCTACAGGATACGGTCTATGGCTACACCTTC. Translated: CASSWEGLQDTVYGYTF. The full variable domain, completed using reference TRBV5-1 and TRBJ1-2, is KAGVTQTPRYLIKTRGQQVTLSCSPISGHRSVSWYQQTPGQGLQFLFEYFSETQRNKGNFPGRFSGRQFSNSRSEMNVSTLELGDSALYLCASSWEGLQDTVYGYTFGSGTRLTVV.